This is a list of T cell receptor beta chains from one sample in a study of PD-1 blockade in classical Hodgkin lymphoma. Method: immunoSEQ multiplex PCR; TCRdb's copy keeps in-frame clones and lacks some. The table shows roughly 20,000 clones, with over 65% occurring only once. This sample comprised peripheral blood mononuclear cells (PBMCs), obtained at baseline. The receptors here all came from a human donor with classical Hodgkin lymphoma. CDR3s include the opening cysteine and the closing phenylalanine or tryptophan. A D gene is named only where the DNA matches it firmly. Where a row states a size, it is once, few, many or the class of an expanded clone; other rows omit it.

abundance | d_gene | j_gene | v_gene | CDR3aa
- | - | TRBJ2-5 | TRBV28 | CASSLYGRNLQETQYF
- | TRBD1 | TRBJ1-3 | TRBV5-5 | CASSSGQGRNTIYF
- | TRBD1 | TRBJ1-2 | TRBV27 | CASSLTGGSYGYTF
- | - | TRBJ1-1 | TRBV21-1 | CASSFWTGFTEAFF
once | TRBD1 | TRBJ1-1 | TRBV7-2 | CASIQGGNTEAFF
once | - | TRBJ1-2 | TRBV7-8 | CASSLGGPTSYGYTF
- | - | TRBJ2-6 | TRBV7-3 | CASSSRVSGANVLTF
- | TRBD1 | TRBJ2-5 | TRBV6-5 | CASTNWTGQETQYF
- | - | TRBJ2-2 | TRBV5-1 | CASSLARPNTGELFF
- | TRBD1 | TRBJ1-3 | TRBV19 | CATTDRGSGNTIYF
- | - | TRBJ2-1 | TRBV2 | CASSDARGTYNEQFF
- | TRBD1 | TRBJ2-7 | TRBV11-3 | CASSLLRGQGSFDEQYF
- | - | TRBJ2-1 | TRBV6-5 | CASSYSDRYHNEQFF
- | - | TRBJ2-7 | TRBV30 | CAWADSYEQYF
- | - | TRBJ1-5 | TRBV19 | CASEVGQSNQPQHF
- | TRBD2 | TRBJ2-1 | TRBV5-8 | CASSPGTTPYNEQFF
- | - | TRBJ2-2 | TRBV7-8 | CASSPSGLNYAGELFF
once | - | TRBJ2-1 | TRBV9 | CASSVEGGLYNEQFF
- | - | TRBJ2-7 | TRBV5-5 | CASSLKGGEQYF
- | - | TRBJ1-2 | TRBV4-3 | CASSQDQGFYDLYGYTF
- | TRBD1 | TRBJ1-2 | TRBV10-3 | CAISETRQGPYPYGYTF
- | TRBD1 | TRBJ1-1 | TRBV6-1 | CASSEDRRTEAFF
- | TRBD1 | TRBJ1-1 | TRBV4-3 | CASSQEFNRGTEAFF
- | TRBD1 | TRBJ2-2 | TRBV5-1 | CASSLQGSTGELFF
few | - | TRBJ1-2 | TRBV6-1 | CASSRGPLYGYTF
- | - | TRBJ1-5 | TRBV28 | CASSPIRAVNQPQHF
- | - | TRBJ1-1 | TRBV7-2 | CASSSAGTPNTEAFF
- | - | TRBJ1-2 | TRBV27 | CASGLVGPYGYTF
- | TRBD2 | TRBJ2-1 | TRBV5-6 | CASSHGLADYNEQFF
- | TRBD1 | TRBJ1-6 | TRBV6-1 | CASSEPGQGYSPLHF
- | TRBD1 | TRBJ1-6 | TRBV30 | CAFPTGPTTNSPLHF
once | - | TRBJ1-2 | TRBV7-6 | CASTMPGGSDYGYTF
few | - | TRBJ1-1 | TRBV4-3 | CASSQRPNIEENTEAFF
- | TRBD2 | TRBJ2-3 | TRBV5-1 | CASSLDGGAASDTQYF
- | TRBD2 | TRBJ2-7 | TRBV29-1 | CSVEELAGGEEQYF
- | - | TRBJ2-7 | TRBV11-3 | CASSTTGTSYEQYF
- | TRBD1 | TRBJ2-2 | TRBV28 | CASTLDRGVIGELFF
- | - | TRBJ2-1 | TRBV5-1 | CASSRAKGLNEQFF
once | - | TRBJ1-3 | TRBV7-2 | CASSLGGSAIYF
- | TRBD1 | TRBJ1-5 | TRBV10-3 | CAIRQGADQPQHF